This record concerns one T cell receptor (beta chain) sequence. The clone's antigen remains unknown. Per-base qualities were not stored, and no clone one base away is much larger. Library preparation was by 5' RACE. For sequencing, an Illumina HiSeq 2500 was employed. A second PCR of 7 to 11 cycles was performed with a sample-barcoded 5' primer and a J-beta primer mix. A template-switch 5' adaptor carrying 12 random nucleotides introduced a unique molecular identifier onto each TCR beta cDNA molecule. Each sample yielded at least 2.5 million CDR3-containing paired-end reads. The Mint cDNA synthesis kit, primed by a TRBC-specific oligonucleotide, was used to synthesize first-strand cDNA from all RNA. Following uracil-DNA glycosylase treatment, all cDNA underwent a first 18-cycle PCR with the universal primers M1SS and BC2_uni_R. Regarding the original processing steps: Normalization of each sample was performed by random selection of 1 million high-quality reads, each carrying a distinct molecular identifier. Reads with shared molecular identifiers were discarded instead of being binned into consensus sequences. MiTCR, run with a Q25 quality threshold and the strictest error-elimination algorithm, handled CDR3 identification, clonotype clustering and error correction. A nonparametric unseen species model using Euler transformation provided a lower-bound estimate of total TCR beta diversity. TCRdb's own reprocessing of the public reads used fastp at Q25 and MiXCR and kept productive beta chains. Each record represents a unique CDR3 protein, reported with the most common genes and DNA among its rows. The V and J calls shown here were made by TCRdb, not taken from the authors' results. This sample has hundreds of thousands of distinct CDR3 sequences in its table, and over 45% of those were observed once. The ten largest clones take up 45% to 65% of the sample.

The germline V gene encodes CDR1 KGHSH and CDR2 LQKENI. Trimming leaves V shorter by 5 bases and J shorter by 0 bases, with the junction holding 4 bases beyond the gene matches. The CDR3 goes from the cysteine to the phenylalanine over 15 residues. The kept DNA is CDR3 alone, 45 bases in frame from the first base. Systemically healthy Caucasian individuals from Russia, approximately 39 in total and aged roughly 6 to 95 years, were included as donors. Around 10 milliliters of peripheral blood were collected from each donor into EDTA-treated Vacutainer tubes. Ficoll-Paque density-gradient centrifugation was used to isolate PBMCs, with at least 7 million obtained per sample. Total RNA, at least 6 micrograms per sample, was extracted from PBMCs with Trizol reagent. The percentages of naive CD45RAhigh/CD27high T cells were determined by flow cytometry on a PBMC aliquot from every donor. This entry comes from a study of blood T cells in healthy people across ages (dated by TCRdb to between 2015 and 2017). For context, the study as a whole: Template switching captured roughly one uniquely barcoded TCR beta cDNA molecule per two T cells in model experiments. The study measured age-related changes in TCR beta repertoire diversity using deep sequencing normalized with unique cDNA molecular identifiers. Donors were grouped into four age groups: young (average roughly 15 years), middle-aged (39), aged (approximately 58) and long-lived (around 82). Donors of different ages were randomly distributed across sequencing lanes to avoid experimental bias. For two donors (one aged 18 to 30 and one aged 80 or older), the study analyzed two additional independent replicas of 1 million unique cDNA reads from the same blood draw. Findings and caveats that apply to the study as a whole: As age increased, observed TCR beta diversity per million T cells dropped in a roughly linear way, and a significant reduction was already evident by age 40. The percentage of naive T cells measured by flow cytometry correlated strongly with observed TCR beta diversity. Compared with the aged group, the long-lived group had more naive CD4+ T cells, fewer expanded clones and increased TCR diversity, suggesting age selection. Because the CMV infection status of the donors was unknown, age-related changes in expanded clonotypes may potentially have been confounded. Estimates of total diversity based on one million sequenced T cells were regarded as lower bounds and as underestimates. Bulk unsorted PBMC profiling prevented conclusive comparison of naive and antigen-experienced compartments.

The sequenced material came from blood. The receptor chain draws on TRBV18 and TRBJ2-5; 9 bases in between match TRBD1. The clonotype was recovered from a man in his fifties or sixties in good health. Here the CDR3 is given as CASSDDRGYQETQYF. The bases read TGTGCCAGCTCAGACGACAGGGGGTACCAAGAGACCCAGTACTTC. Beyond the CDR3, the reference TRBV18 and TRBJ2-5 genes provide the residues; the full variable domain reads: NAGVMQNPRHLVRRRGQEARLRCSPMKGHSHVYWYRQLPEEGLKFMVYLQKENIIDESGMPKERFSAEFPKEGPSILRIQQVVRGDSAAYFCASSDDRGYQETQYFGPGTRLLVL.